The next 11 T cell receptor beta chains were all read from a single sample in a study of T cell responses to AZD1222 COVID-19 vaccine. Sequencing was performed with immunoSEQ multiplex PCR; in TCRdb, only in-frame clones are kept and a portion is missing. This table has 140,000 to 150,000 clones, about 81% appearing once. Sequencing used peripheral blood, obtained on day 0 of MenACWY control vaccination. Receptor source: an adult in good health.

The chain has TRBV20-1 and TRBJ2-5, with D maybe TRBD1 (9 bases). CDR3 size: 18 residues. Germline V gene sequence: CDR1 DFQATT, CDR2 SNEGSKA (reference sequence). Trimming cost V 3 bases and J 5 bases, with 28 bases left between them. Here the CDR3 reads CSASPGQGLRGGLETQYF. Written as DNA, the CDR3 is TGCAGTGCTAGTCCGGGACAGGGATTACGGGGGGGCCTGGAGACCCAGTACTTC.

The V gene is TRBV19, the J gene TRBJ1-5; no firm D call. The CDR3 is made up of 15 amino acids. Trimming stripped 10 bases from V and 2 bases from J, with 18 bases between. CDR1 is LNHDA and CDR2 is SQIVND in the germline V gene (reference sequence). CDR3 sequence (DNA): TGTGCCACCCACGGCCCCCTCGCGGGCAATCAGCCCCAGCATTTT. This sequence encodes CATHGPLAGNQPQHF. The variable domain in full, with the rest retrieved from reference TRBV19 and TRBJ1-5, is DGGITQSPKYLFRKEGQNVTLSCEQNLNHDAMYWYRQDPGQGLRLIYYSQIVNDFQKGDIAEGYSVSREKKESFPLTVTSAQKNPTAFYLCATHGPLAGNQPQHFGDGTRLSIL.

The chain carries TRBV6-6 and TRBJ1-2, with D possibly being TRBD1 (6 bases). The CDR3 sequence is 13 residues long. Germline CDR1 is MNHNY and CDR2 is SVGAGI (reference sequence). V dropped 2 bases and J dropped 6 bases, with 10 bases sitting between them. DNA of the CDR3: TGTGCCAGCAGTTACCTCAGGACAGATGGCTACACCTTC. Translating it yields CASSYLRTDGYTF.

Only one count was recorded for this clone. The genes are TRBV3-1 (or the pseudogene TRBV3-2) and TRBJ1-1; TRBD1 is a possible D gene (5 bases). Germline V gene lookup returns CDR1 LGHDT and CDR2 YNNKEL (reference sequence). This CDR3 is 14 amino acids long. The germline V and J ends were trimmed by 3 bases and 1 base, with 9 bases remaining between them. Written as DNA, the CDR3 is TGTGCCAGCAGCCAGGGCGGGGGGAACACTGAAGCTTTCTTT. As protein: CASSQGGGNTEAFF.

The V call is TRBV4-1, the J call TRBJ1-5, with D possibly being TRBD1 (5 bases). This CDR3 contains 14 residues. Germline CDR1 is MGHRA and CDR2 is YSYEKL. With 3 bases removed from V and 7 bases from J, the gap between germline ends came to 13 bases. The CDR3 DNA follows: TGCGCCAGCAGCCAGATGGGAGGGGAACAGCCCCAGCATTTT. Translated: CASSQMGGEQPQHF.

The rearrangement joins TRBV2 to TRBJ1-3; tentative D call: TRBD1 (5 bases). V dropped 2 bases and J dropped 0 bases, with 17 bases sitting between them. Germline loops: CDR1 SNHLY, CDR2 FYNNEI. The CDR3 has 18 residues. The CDR3 region is CASSEWAGRGSSGNTIYF. The CDR3 bases are TGTGCCAGCAGTGAATGGGCAGGGCGAGGGTCCTCTGGAAACACCATATATTTT.

This chain connects TRBV7-3 to TRBJ2-2, with a weak D call TRBD1 (6 bases). V lost 6 bases and J lost 0, with 11 bases in between. Germline V gene data show CDR1 as SGHTA and CDR2 as FQGTGA. The CDR3 has 15 amino acids. The CDR3 sequence is CASRSGQTNTGELFF. The CDR3 region has the DNA TGTGCCAGCAGGTCCGGACAGACGAACACCGGGGAGCTGTTTTTT.

This clone was seen only a few times. The chain joins TRBV5-6 to TRBJ1-1; the D is unclear. The CDR3 runs to 16 residues. The germline CDR1 and CDR2 sequences are SGHDT and YYEEEE. Trimming cost V 2 bases and J 0 bases, with 14 bases left between them. The CDR3 nucleotides are TGTGCCAGCAGCTTAGGCCCCGGGCGCCTGAACACTGAAGCTTTCTTT. The encoded protein is CASSLGPGRLNTEAFF.

The genes are TRBV9 and TRBJ2-2; possible D gene TRBD1, 5 bases. The CDR3 sequence is 16 residues long. The V gene lost 5 bases and the J gene lost 0 bases, with 14 bases spanning the gap. CDR1 is SGDLS, CDR2 YYNGEE, per germline. In DNA form, the CDR3 reads TGTGCCAGCAGTACTTCAGGGTTCGCGAACACCGGGGAGCTGTTTTTT. Translation gives CASSTSGFANTGELFF.

The J gene is TRBJ2-7, the V gene TRBV5-1; D gene unclear. This CDR3 has 12 residues. Germline V lookup: CDR1 SGHRS, CDR2 YFSETQ. The V and J ends lost 4 bases and 6 bases respectively, with 11 bases between them. CDR3 sequence reads: CASSEGLGEQYF. In DNA, the CDR3 is TGCGCCAGCAGCGAAGGCCTGGGCGAGCAGTACTTC.

The chain links TRBV2 to TRBJ2-2, with 8 bases fitting TRBD2. CDR3 size: 16 residues. The germline V gene has CDR1 SNHLY and CDR2 FYNNEI. With V trimmed by 7 bases and J by 2 bases, 9 bases remained unmatched. CDR3 DNA sequence: TGTGCCAGCAAGGGTTCCGGGGGGGTTAACACCGGGGAGCTGTTTTTT. Its translation is CASKGSGGVNTGELFF.